This T cell receptor (beta chain) is drawn from a study of T cell repertoires in cytomegalovirus infection. At the level of the study: Recently identified HLA-C-restricted and well-studied HLA-B-restricted CMV epitopes were used. Shared public TCR beta signatures pointed to both CMV infection and a matching HLA type.

TCRdb independently ran MiXCR on the reads; one entry per CDR3 protein. Of about 350,000 distinct CDR3 sequences listed, roughly a third are singletons. Concerning this clonotype itself: Its matching antigen is unknown.

Study-wide results and caveats: The ex vivo response was dominated by HLA-C-restricted CMV-specific TCR beta clonotypes. Public TCR beta family frequency separated CMV-and-HLA carriers, including in an independent cohort.

Germline V gene sequence: CDR1 MNHNS, CDR2 SASEGT. V shed 6 bases and J shed 0 bases, with 15 bases lying between them. The CDR3 consists of 16 residues. The chain is built from TRBV6-1 and TRBJ2-1; D possibly corresponds to TRBD1 (6 bases). This material consisted of cultured PBMCs, taken from culture after CMV antigen stimulation. The sequence came from a human donor in good health (CMV status not recorded). Some clones in this sample may be carry-over from other donors' samples. The CDR3 region is CASRDSGLHSYNEQFF. The DNA of the CDR3 is TGTGCCAGCAGGGACAGTGGCTTACACTCCTACAATGAGCAGTTCTTC.